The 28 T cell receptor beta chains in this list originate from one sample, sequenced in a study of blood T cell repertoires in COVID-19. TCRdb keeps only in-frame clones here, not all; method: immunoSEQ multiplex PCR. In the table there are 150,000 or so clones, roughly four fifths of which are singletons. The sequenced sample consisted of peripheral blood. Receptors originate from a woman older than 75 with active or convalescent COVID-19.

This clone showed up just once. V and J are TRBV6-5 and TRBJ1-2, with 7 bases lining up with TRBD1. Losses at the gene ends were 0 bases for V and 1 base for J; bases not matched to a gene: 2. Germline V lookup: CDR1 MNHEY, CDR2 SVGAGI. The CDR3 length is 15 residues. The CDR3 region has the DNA TGTGCCAGCAGTTACTCGGGGACAGTTAACTATGGCTACACCTTC. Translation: CASSYSGTVNYGYTF.

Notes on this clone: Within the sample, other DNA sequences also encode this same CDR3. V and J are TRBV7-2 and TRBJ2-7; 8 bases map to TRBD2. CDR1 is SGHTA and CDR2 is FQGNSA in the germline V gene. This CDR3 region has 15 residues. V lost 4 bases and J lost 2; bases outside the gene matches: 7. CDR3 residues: CASSSTGGAPYEQYF. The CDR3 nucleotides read TGTGCCAGCAGCTCGACCGGGGGGGCCCCCTACGAGCAGTACTTC. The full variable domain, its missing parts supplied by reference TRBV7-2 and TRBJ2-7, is GAGVSQSPSNKVTEKGKDVELRCDPISGHTALYWYRQSLGQGLEFLIYFQGNSAPDKSGLPSDRFSAERTGGSVSTLTIQRTQQEDSAVYLCASSSTGGAPYEQYFGPGTRLTVT.

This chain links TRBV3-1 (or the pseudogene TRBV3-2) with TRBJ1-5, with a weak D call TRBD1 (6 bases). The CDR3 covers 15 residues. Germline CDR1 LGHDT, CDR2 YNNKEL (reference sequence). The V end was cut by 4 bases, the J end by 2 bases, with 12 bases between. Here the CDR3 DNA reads TGTGCCAGCAGCCTAGCAGGGGATCGCAATCAGCCCCAGCATTTT. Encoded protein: CASSLAGDRNQPQHF.

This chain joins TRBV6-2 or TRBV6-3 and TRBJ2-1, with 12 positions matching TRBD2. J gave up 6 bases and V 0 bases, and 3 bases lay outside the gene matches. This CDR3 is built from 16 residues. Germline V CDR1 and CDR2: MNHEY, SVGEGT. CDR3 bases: TGTGCCAGCAGTTACTCGGGGACTAGCGGGTTCAATGAGCAGTTCTTC. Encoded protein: CASSYSGTSGFNEQFF.

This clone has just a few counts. The CDR3 nucleotides read TGTGCCAGCAGTTACGCCGGGACAGGGGGTCGTTATTCACCCCTCCACTTT. Translating gives CASSYAGTGGRYSPLHF. V usage is TRBV5-8 and J usage is TRBJ1-6; 11 bases align to TRBD1. The CDR3 loop spans 17 amino acids. Germline CDR1 reads SGHTS; CDR2 reads YDEGEE. V trimming: 5 bases; J trimming: 8 bases; junction bases outside the gene matches: 12.

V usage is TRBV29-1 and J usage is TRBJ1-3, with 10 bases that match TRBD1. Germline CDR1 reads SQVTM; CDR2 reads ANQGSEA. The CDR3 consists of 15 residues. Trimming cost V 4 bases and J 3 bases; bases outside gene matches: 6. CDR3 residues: CSVGPGTGVGNTIYF. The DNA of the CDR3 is TGCAGCGTTGGCCCCGGGACAGGGGTTGGAAACACCATATATTTT.

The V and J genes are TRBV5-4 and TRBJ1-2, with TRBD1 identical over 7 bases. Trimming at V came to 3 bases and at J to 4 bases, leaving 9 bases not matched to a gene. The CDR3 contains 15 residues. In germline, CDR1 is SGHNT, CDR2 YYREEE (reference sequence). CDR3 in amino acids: CASSSMTGQIYGYTF. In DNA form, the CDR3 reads TGTGCCAGCAGCTCAATGACAGGGCAGATCTATGGCTACACCTTC.

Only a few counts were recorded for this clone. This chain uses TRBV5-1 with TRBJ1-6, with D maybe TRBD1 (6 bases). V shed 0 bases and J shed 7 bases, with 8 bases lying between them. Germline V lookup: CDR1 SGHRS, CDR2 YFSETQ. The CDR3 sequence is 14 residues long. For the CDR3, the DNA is TGCGCCAGCAGCTTGGGGGACATCAATTCACCCCTCCACTTT. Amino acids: CASSLGDINSPLHF.

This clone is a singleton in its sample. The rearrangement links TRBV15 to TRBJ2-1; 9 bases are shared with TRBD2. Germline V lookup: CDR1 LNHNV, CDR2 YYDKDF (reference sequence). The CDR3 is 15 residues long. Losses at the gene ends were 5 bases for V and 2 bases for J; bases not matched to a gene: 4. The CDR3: CATSPGLATYNEQFF. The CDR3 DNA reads TGTGCCACCAGCCCGGGACTAGCTACCTACAATGAGCAGTTCTTC.

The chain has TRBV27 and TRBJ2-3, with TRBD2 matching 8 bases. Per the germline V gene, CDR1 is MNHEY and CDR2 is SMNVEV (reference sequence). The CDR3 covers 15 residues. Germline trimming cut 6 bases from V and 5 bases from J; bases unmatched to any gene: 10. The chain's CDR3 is CASSPGGGELDTQYF. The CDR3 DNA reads TGTGCCAGCAGCCCGGGAGGGGGGGAGTTAGATACGCAGTATTTT.

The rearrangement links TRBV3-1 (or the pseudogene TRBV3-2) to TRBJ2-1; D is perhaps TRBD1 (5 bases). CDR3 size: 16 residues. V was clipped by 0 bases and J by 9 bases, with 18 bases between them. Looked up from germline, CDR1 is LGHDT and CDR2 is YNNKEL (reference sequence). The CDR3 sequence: CASSQEAPQGSGEQFF. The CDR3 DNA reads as TGTGCCAGCAGCCAAGAAGCCCCTCAGGGTTCAGGTGAGCAGTTCTTC.

As DNA, the CDR3 is TGTGCCATCAACTCGGGTGAGGGTTACACCGGGGAGCTGTTTTTT. Its translation: CAINSGEGYTGELFF. The chain carries TRBV10-3 and TRBJ2-2, with TRBD2 as a possible D gene (5 bases). V gave up 7 bases and J gave up 3 bases, with 15 bases separating them. This CDR3 comprises 15 residues. Germline values: CDR1 ENHRY, CDR2 SYGVKD.

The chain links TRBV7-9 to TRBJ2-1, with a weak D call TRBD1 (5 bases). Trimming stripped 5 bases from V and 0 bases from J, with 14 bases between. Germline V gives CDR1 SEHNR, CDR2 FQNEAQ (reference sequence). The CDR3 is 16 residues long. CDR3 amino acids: CASSPQDSSSYNEQFF. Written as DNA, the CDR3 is TGTGCCAGCAGCCCCCAAGACAGCAGCTCCTACAATGAGCAGTTCTTC.

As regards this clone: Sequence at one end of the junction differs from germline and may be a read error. Written as DNA, the CDR3 is TGTGCCAGCAGCCCCGACCCCGGGACTAGCGGCTTTTGG. Translating it yields CASSPDPGTSGFW. V usage is TRBV5-4 and J usage is TRBJ2-3, with 11 bases aligning to TRBD2. The CDR3 consists of 13 residues. In germline, CDR1 is SGHNT, CDR2 YYREEE (reference sequence).

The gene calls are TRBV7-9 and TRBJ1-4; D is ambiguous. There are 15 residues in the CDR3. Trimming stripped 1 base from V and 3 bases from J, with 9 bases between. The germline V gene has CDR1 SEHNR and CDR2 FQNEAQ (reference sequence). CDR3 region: CASSLGGPPNEKLFF. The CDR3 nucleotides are TGTGCCAGCAGCTTAGGAGGGCCACCTAATGAAAAACTGTTTTTT. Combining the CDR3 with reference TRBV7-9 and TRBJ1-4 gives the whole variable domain DTGVSQNPRHKITKRGQNVTFRCDPISEHNRLYWYRQTLGQGPEFLTYFQNEAQLEKSRLLSDRFSAERPKGSFSTLEIQRTEQGDSAMYLCASSLGGPPNEKLFFGSGTQLSVL.

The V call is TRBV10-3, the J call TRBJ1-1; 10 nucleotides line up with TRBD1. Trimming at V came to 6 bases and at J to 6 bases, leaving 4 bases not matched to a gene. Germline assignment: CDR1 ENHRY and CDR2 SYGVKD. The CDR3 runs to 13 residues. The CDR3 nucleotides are TGTGCCATCAGGACGACAGGGGGCTCTGAAGCTTTCTTT. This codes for CAIRTTGGSEAFF.

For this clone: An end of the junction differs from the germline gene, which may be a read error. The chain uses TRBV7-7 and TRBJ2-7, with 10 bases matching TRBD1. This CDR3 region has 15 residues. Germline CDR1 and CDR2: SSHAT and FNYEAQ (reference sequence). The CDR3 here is CASSQGQGYSYEQYF. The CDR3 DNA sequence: TGTGCTAGCAGCCAGGGACAGGGGTACTCCTACGAGCAGTACTTC.

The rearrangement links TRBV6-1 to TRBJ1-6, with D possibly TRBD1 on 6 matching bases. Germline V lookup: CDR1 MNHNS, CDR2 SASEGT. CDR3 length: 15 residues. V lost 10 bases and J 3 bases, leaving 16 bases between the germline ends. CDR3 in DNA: TGTGCCACCGGAACAGGGTCCTACTATAATTCACCCCTCCACTTT. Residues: CATGTGSYYNSPLHF.

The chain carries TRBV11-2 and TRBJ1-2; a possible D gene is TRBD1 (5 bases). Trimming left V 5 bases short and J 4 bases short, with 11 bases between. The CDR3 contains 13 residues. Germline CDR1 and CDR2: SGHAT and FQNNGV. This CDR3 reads CASSPDSPYGYTF. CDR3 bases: TGTGCCAGCAGCCCCGACAGCCCCTATGGCTACACCTTC.

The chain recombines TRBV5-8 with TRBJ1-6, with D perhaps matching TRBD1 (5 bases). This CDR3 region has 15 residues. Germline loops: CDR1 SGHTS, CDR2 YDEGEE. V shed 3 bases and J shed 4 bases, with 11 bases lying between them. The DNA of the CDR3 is TGTGCCAGCAGCTCGAATTCAGGGTATAATTCACCCCTCCACTTT. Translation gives CASSSNSGYNSPLHF.

CDR3 DNA sequence: TGTGCCAGTAGTATCCGAGGACAGGGGCGCCATCAGCCCCAGCATTTT. It specifies CASSIRGQGRHQPQHF. The rearrangement links TRBV19 to TRBJ1-5, with TRBD1 identical over 9 bases. Trimming at V came to 3 bases and at J to 5 bases, leaving 8 bases not matched to a gene. The length of the CDR3 is 16 residues. CDR1 and CDR2 (germline): LNHDA, SQIVND (reference sequence).

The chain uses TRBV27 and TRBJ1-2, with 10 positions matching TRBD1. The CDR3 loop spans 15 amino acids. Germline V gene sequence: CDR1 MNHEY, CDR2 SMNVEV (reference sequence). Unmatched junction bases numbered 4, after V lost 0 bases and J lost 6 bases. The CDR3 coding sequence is TGTGCCAGCAGTTTATCGACAGGGGGCGCTGATGGCTACACCTTC. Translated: CASSLSTGGADGYTF.

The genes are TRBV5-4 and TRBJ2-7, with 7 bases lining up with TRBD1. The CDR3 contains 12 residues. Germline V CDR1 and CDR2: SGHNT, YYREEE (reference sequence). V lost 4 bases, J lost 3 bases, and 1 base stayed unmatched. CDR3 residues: CASSRQGYEQYF. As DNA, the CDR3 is TGTGCCAGCAGCCGACAGGGCTACGAGCAGTACTTC.

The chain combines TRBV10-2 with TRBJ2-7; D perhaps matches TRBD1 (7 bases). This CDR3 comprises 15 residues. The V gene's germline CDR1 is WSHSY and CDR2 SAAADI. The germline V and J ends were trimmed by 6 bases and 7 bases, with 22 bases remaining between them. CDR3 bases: TGCGCCAGCAGAAAACCCGGGACAGCCGCGGGGGAGCAGTACTTC. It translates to CASRKPGTAAGEQYF.

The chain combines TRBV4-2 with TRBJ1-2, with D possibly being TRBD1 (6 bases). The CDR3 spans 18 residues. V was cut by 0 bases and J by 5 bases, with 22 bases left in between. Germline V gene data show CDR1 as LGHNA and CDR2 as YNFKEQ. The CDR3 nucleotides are TGTGCCAGCAGCCAAGATTTTGCGGGGGGCGTACCGCTATATGGCTACACCTTC. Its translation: CASSQDFAGGVPLYGYTF.

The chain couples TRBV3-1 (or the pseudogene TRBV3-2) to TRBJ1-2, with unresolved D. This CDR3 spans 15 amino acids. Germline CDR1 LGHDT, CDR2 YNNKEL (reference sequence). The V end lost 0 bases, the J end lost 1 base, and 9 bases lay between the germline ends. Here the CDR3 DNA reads TGTGCCAGCAGCCAAGACCTGCGAGTTAACTATGGCTACACCTTC. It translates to CASSQDLRVNYGYTF.

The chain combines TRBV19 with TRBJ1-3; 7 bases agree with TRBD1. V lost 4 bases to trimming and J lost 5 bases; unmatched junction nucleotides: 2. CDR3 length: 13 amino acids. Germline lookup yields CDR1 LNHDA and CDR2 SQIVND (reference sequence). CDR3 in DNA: TGTGCCAGTAGTACAGGGGGAAGAAACACCATATATTTT. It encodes CASSTGGRNTIYF.

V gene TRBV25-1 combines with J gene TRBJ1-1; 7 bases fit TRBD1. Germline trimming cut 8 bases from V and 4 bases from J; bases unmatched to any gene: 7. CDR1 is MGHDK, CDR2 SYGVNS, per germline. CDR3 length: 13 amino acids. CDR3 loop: CASPSGGLTEAFF. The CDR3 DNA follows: TGTGCCAGCCCCTCAGGGGGGCTCACTGAAGCTTTCTTT. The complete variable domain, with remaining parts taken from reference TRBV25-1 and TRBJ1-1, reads EADIYQTPRYLVIGTGKKITLECSQTMGHDKMYWYQQDPGMELHLIHYSYGVNSTEKGDLSSESTVSRIRTEHFPLTLESARPSHTSQYLCASPSGGLTEAFFGQGTRLTVV.